This T cell receptor beta chain was recorded in a study of shared clonotypes between healthy human individuals. Study information: The people who gave samples were two women and a few men aged 18 to 49. The plates for each donor numbered three CD4 naive, three CD4 memory, two CD8 naive and one CD8 memory. General study results and limits: When naive CD4 clonotypes were compared across four donors, 4% to 5.5% were shared. Compared with clonotypes that all four donors shared, non-shared clonotypes had lower generation probabilities.

This CDR3 spans 17 amino acids. The germline CDR1 and CDR2 sequences are SGDLS and YYNGEE. V lost 0 bases and J lost 0, with 10 bases in between. To note about this clone: Its cognate antigen is unknown.

TCRdb's table, derived via immunoSEQ multiplex PCR, lists solely in-frame clones and lacks some. The repertoire holds 2 million to 2.5 million clones, with 90% to 95% as singletons. Only CD45RO-negative cells positively selected for CCR7 counted as naive CD8 cells, so terminally differentiated effector memory CD45RA+ cells were excluded. Sequencing input: naive CD8+ T cells from PBMCs. This clonotype was obtained from a man aged 18 to 29 in good health. Some clones in this sample may be carry-over from other donors' samples. This chain links TRBV9 with TRBJ2-6; no firm D call. Here the CDR3 DNA reads TGTGCCAGCAGCGTAGCCTTAGCCGACTCTGGGGCCAACGTCCTGACTTTC. Protein: CASSVALADSGANVLTF.